Listed here are 28 T cell receptor beta chains from one sample, sequenced in a study of T cell repertoires in cytomegalovirus infection (dated by TCRdb to about 2019). The run used an Illumina HiSeq 1500. The public sequencing data were trimmed at Q25 with fastp and processed into clonotypes with MiXCR by TCRdb, which kept only in-frame beta chains. Entries that share a CDR3 protein sequence are merged under the most common genes and DNA. Present in this sample are 200,000 to 300,000 distinct CDR3 sequences, approximately 14% of which were seen just once. Roughly 9.7% of the sample is held by the ten biggest clonotypes. The material sequenced was PBMCs. The source of these receptors is a human donor in good health (CMV status not recorded). Some clones in this sample may be carry-over from other donors' samples.

This clonotype was seen once. A clone one base away is much larger, so this may be a read error. The chain combines TRBV7-2 with TRBJ1-6, with 8 bases identical to TRBD1. V lost 4 bases and J lost 7; bases outside the gene matches: 6. The CDR3 is 15 residues long. Germline V gives CDR1 SGHTA, CDR2 FQGNSA. For the CDR3, the DNA is TGTGCCAGCAGCTGCCAGGGGGCGTTGAATTCACCCCTCCACTTT. It encodes CASSCQGALNSPLHF.

This clonotype was picked up a small number of times. The chain combines TRBV7-9 with TRBJ2-1, with D unclear. Germline V lookup: CDR1 SEHNR, CDR2 FQNEAQ (reference sequence). V lost 5 bases and J lost 1, with 18 bases in between. This CDR3 contains 17 residues. The CDR3 spells CASSPNSNSLSYNEQFF. CDR3 in DNA: TGTGCCAGCAGCCCCAACTCGAACTCACTATCCTACAATGAGCAGTTCTTC.

There are many counts of this clonotype. The V gene is TRBV27, the J gene TRBJ2-6; D ambiguous. V lost 3 bases to trimming and J lost 1 base, with 7 bases between them. The CDR3 length is 15 residues. The germline V gene has CDR1 MNHEY and CDR2 SMNVEV (reference sequence). As DNA, the CDR3 is TGTGCCAGCAGTTTCATAGCTTCTGGGGCCAACGTCCTGACTTTC. It translates to CASSFIASGANVLTF.

This clonotype has ten or more counts. The chain links TRBV10-3 to TRBJ1-4; the D is unclear. The V gene's germline CDR1 is ENHRY and CDR2 SYGVKD. The CDR3 is 15 residues long. Trimming took off 2 bases at V and 6 bases at J, with 13 bases between the two ends. CDR3 sequence (DNA): TGTGCCATCAGTGAGGGAGCGGGGTTCGATGAAAAACTGTTTTTT. Amino acids: CAISEGAGFDEKLFF.

As concerns this clonotype: A much larger clone differs by one base, so this may be a read error. Without the conserved terminal phenylalanine or tryptophan, this CDR3 likely stems from a read error. This sequence joins TRBV7-9 and TRBJ1-6; no firm D call. V was pared by 1 base and J by 7 bases, with 8 bases between. The CDR3 length is 14 residues. The germline gives CDR1 SEHNR, CDR2 FQNEAQ (reference sequence). The CDR3 loop is CASSLGVTNSPLHL. CDR3 DNA: TGTGCCAGCAGCTTAGGTGTCACCAATTCACCCCTCCACCTT.

The rearrangement joins TRBV6-6 to TRBJ1-6, with a weak D call TRBD1 (6 bases). Looked up from germline, CDR1 is MNHNY and CDR2 is SVGAGI (reference sequence). V lost 6 bases to trimming and J lost 10 bases, with 16 bases between them. CDR3 length: 14 residues. This chain's CDR3 is CASSPQGGSSPLHF. The CDR3 coding sequence is TGTGCCAGCAGCCCACAGGGTGGGAGCTCACCCCTCCACTTT.

The chain has TRBV28 and TRBJ1-1, with a possible D match to TRBD1 (5 bases). The CDR3 sequence is 16 residues long. Germline CDR1 and CDR2: MDHEN and SYDVKM. V lost 3 bases to trimming and J lost 5 bases, with 19 bases between them. Here the CDR3 reads CASSLSNLDIKTEAFF. CDR3 coding DNA: TGTGCCAGCAGTTTGTCGAACCTGGACATAAAGACTGAAGCTTTCTTT.

This clonotype occurred many times. The chain recombines TRBV10-3 with TRBJ2-5; D may match TRBD1 or TRBD2 (5 bases each). Germline CDR1 ENHRY, CDR2 SYGVKD. Trimming took 5 bases from V and 6 from J, leaving 13 bases between them. The CDR3 length is 13 residues. The chain's CDR3 is CAISRDVGKTQYF. CDR3 DNA: TGTGCCATCAGTCGGGACGTCGGAAAGACCCAGTACTTC.

Ten or more counts support this clonotype. This sequence joins TRBV7-3 and TRBJ2-3; 8 bases align to TRBD2. V shed 5 bases, J shed 5 bases, and the junction held 6 bases outside the gene matches. Per germline, CDR1 SGHTA and CDR2 FQGTGA. CDR3 length equals 14 residues. The CDR3 DNA reads TGTGCCAGCAGCCCGAGCGGGAGTTTAGATACGCAGTATTTT. Its translation is CASSPSGSLDTQYF.

V is TRBV20-1 and J is TRBJ2-2; tentatively, D is TRBD2 (5 bases). The length of the CDR3 is 13 residues. Trimming shortened V by 5 bases and J by 0 bases, and 7 bases separated the two germline ends. Germline V lookup: CDR1 DFQATT, CDR2 SNEGSKA (reference sequence). The CDR3: CSARETNTGELFF. The CDR3 nucleotides read TGCAGTGCTCGGGAAACGAACACCGGGGAGCTGTTTTTT.

The chain employs TRBV7-2 and TRBJ1-4; D is perhaps TRBD1 (6 bases). Trimming pared 6 bases from V and 7 bases from J, leaving 24 bases between. CDR1 and CDR2 (germline): SGHTA, FQGNSA. This CDR3 has 17 amino acids. The CDR3 here is CASSVWSQGRSSEKLFF. The CDR3 nucleotides are TGTGCCAGCAGTGTATGGTCCCAGGGGAGAAGTAGTGAAAAACTGTTTTTT. The full variable domain, rest sourced from reference TRBV7-2 and TRBJ1-4, is GAGVSQSPSNKVTEKGKDVELRCDPISGHTALYWYRQSLGQGLEFLIYFQGNSAPDKSGLPSDRFSAERTGGSVSTLTIQRTQQEDSAVYLCASSVWSQGRSSEKLFFGSGTQLSVL.

This clonotype was counted at least ten times. The chain has TRBV28 and TRBJ2-1; tentative D call: TRBD1 (6 bases). V lost 6 bases, J lost 8 bases, and 20 bases lay in between. CDR1 is MDHEN and CDR2 is SYDVKM in the germline V gene. The CDR3 spans 15 residues. The CDR3 DNA is TGTGCCAGCAGCCCGGGGACATTGGGCTCCGATGAGCAGTTCTTC. Its protein is CASSPGTLGSDEQFF.

This clonotype has a handful of counts. The genes are TRBV29-1 and TRBJ1-1, with a tentative D call TRBD1 (5 bases). There are 12 residues in the CDR3. The germline V gene has CDR1 SQVTM and CDR2 ANQGSEA. Trimming took off 4 bases at V and 4 bases at J, with 10 bases between the two ends. The CDR3: CSVGNGGTEAFF. CDR3 DNA: TGCAGCGTTGGTAATGGGGGCACTGAAGCTTTCTTT.

This clonotype was recorded at least ten times. The rearrangement links TRBV6-2 or TRBV6-3 to TRBJ2-7; TRBD1 matches 7 bases. There are 14 residues in the CDR3. V lost 7 bases to trimming and J lost 0 bases; unmatched junction nucleotides: 6. The germline V gene has CDR1 MNHEY and CDR2 SVGEGT. The CDR3 region is CASNLRDSSYEQYF. The CDR3 coding sequence is TGTGCCAGCAATCTCCGGGACAGCTCCTACGAGCAGTACTTC.

This clonotype has a count of ten or more. This chain connects TRBV11-2 to TRBJ2-7, with TRBD2 matching 10 bases. This CDR3 contains 16 residues. Germline V gives CDR1 SGHAT, CDR2 FQNNGV. V was pared by 3 bases and J by 1 base, with 6 bases of the junction left unmatched. DNA of the CDR3: TGTGCCAGCAGCTTTAGTAGCGGGAGGCTATCCTACGAGCAGTACTTC. Protein: CASSFSSGRLSYEQYF.

This clonotype was counted at least ten times. The CDR3 loop reads CASSLSSSGRQEQYF. The CDR3 region has the DNA TGTGCCAGCAGCTTATCCTCTAGCGGGAGGCAGGAGCAGTACTTC. The chain is built from TRBV7-2 and TRBJ2-7; 11 bases fit TRBD2. The V and J ends lost 2 bases and 7 bases, in that order; junction bases with no gene match: 7. Germline V gene sequence: CDR1 SGHTA, CDR2 FQGNSA. The CDR3 has 15 amino acids. Variable domain in full (rest from reference TRBV7-2 and TRBJ2-7): GAGVSQSPSNKVTEKGKDVELRCDPISGHTALYWYRQSLGQGLEFLIYFQGNSAPDKSGLPSDRFSAERTGGSVSTLTIQRTQQEDSAVYLCASSLSSSGRQEQYFGPGTRLTVT.

This clonotype has more than one count but fewer than ten. This chain uses TRBV10-3 with TRBJ2-3; possible D gene TRBD2, 6 bases. CDR1 is ENHRY, CDR2 SYGVKD, per germline. The ends were cut back, 4 bases at V and 2 bases at J, with 13 bases in the middle. The CDR3 length is 15 residues. The CDR3 spells CAISGRRDPTDTQYF. CDR3 nucleotide sequence: TGTGCCATCAGTGGACGGCGGGACCCCACAGATACGCAGTATTTT.

This clonotype occurred a few times. The chain has TRBV14 and TRBJ1-4; a weak D match, TRBD1 (5 bases). Germline V gene data show CDR1 as SGHDN and CDR2 as FVKESK. CDR3 length: 16 amino acids. V dropped 3 bases and J dropped 8 bases, with 19 bases sitting between them. This CDR3 is CASSQPGHPAGEKLFF. As DNA, the CDR3 is TGTGCCAGCAGCCAGCCCGGACACCCGGCGGGGGAAAAACTGTTTTTT.

This clonotype was counted between two and nine times. This chain joins TRBV10-3 and TRBJ2-3; no firm D call. V lost 9 bases and J 0 bases, leaving 16 bases between the germline ends. Germline lookup yields CDR1 ENHRY and CDR2 SYGVKD. The CDR3 runs 15 residues. CDR3 protein: CAISSTTTSTDTQYF. Here the CDR3 DNA reads TGTGCCATATCCTCTACTACCACTAGCACAGATACGCAGTATTTT.

This clonotype showed up just a few times. The CDR3 protein is CASSKEGATYNEQFF. In DNA, the CDR3 is TGTGCCAGCAGTAAAGAGGGGGCGACCTACAATGAGCAGTTCTTC. The chain carries TRBV9 and TRBJ2-1, with 7 bases aligning to TRBD1. Germline-derived CDR1 and CDR2 are SGDLS and YYNGEE. The trim removed 5 bases at V and 2 bases at J, leaving 7 bases unmatched. The CDR3 loop spans 15 amino acids.

This clonotype was seen at least ten times. V gene TRBV7-2 combines with J gene TRBJ1-6; D might be TRBD1 (6 bases). Per the germline V gene, CDR1 is SGHTA and CDR2 is FQGNSA. Trimming cost V 5 bases and J 7 bases, with 15 bases left between them. This CDR3 is built from 15 residues. CDR3 DNA: TGTGCCAGCAGCCCCCTCCCGGGGGCCAATTCACCCCTCCACTTT. It encodes CASSPLPGANSPLHF.

This rearrangement joins TRBV10-3 to TRBJ2-5; D gene uncertain. The germline V gene encodes CDR1 ENHRY and CDR2 SYGVKD. The CDR3 is 11 residues long. The ends were cut back, 10 bases at V and 5 bases at J, with 11 bases in the middle. CDR3 bases: TGTGCCACAAAAGCCGGGGAGACCCAGTACTTC. Translation: CATKAGETQYF.

This clonotype was counted at least ten times. The V call is TRBV12-3 or TRBV12-4, the J call TRBJ2-3; D possibly uses TRBD1 or TRBD2 (6 bases each). The V and J ends lost 7 bases and 5 bases respectively, with 13 bases between them. The CDR3 consists of 13 residues. The CDR3 bases are TGTGCCAGCACTCGAAGGGGGGTAGATACGCAGTATTTT. Protein product: CASTRRGVDTQYF.

The rearrangement uses TRBV20-1 and TRBJ2-7; TRBD1 matches 8 bases. Germline V gene lookup returns CDR1 DFQATT and CDR2 SNEGSKA (reference sequence). The ends lost 1 base at V and 3 bases at J; junction bases unmatched: 8. The CDR3 has 15 amino acids. The CDR3 spells CSARVSDRGGYEQYF. The CDR3 DNA sequence: TGCAGTGCTAGAGTCTCCGACAGGGGAGGCTACGAGCAGTACTTC.

This clonotype has ten or more counts. This CDR3 is CASSFGQGANTGELFF. In DNA, the CDR3 is TGTGCCAGCAGCTTTGGACAGGGGGCCAACACCGGGGAGCTGTTTTTT. The chain couples TRBV7-2 to TRBJ2-2; 11 nucleotides agree with TRBD1. Germline values: CDR1 SGHTA, CDR2 FQGNSA. The CDR3 extends over 16 amino acids. J gave up 2 bases and V 3 bases, and 2 bases lay outside the gene matches.

The chain couples TRBV29-1 to TRBJ1-4; D not resolved. The CDR3 extends over 11 amino acids. CDR1 SQVTM and CDR2 ANQGSEA come from the germline V gene. Trimming shortened V by 7 bases and J by 10 bases, and 13 bases separated the two germline ends. The CDR3: CSARVLGKLFF. The CDR3 DNA reads TGCAGCGCCCGGGTCCTAGGAAAACTGTTTTTT.

V usage is TRBV29-1 and J usage is TRBJ2-7; the D gene could be TRBD1 or TRBD2 (5 bases each). CDR1 SQVTM and CDR2 ANQGSEA come from the germline V gene. The CDR3 is 14 residues long. Trimming stripped 3 bases from V and 2 bases from J, with 14 bases between. For the CDR3, the DNA is TGCAGCGTTGATATCCGGGGCGTCCCCTACGAGCAGTACTTC. It is translated as CSVDIRGVPYEQYF.

The V call is TRBV20-1, the J call TRBJ2-3, with D unclear. In germline, CDR1 is DFQATT, CDR2 SNEGSKA (reference sequence). CDR3 length equals 15 residues. V was shortened by 3 bases and J by 0 bases, with 13 bases between the two germline ends. The CDR3 loop reads CSASRILGSTDTQYF. Written as DNA, the CDR3 is TGCAGTGCTAGCAGAATACTGGGGAGCACAGATACGCAGTATTTT.